This TCR beta chain derives from a study of blood T cell repertoires in COVID-19 (dated by TCRdb to 2020 to 2021). For the wider study: Collaborator samples came from the United States, Italy and Spain and covered acute and convalescent phases of COVID-19. A de-identified subject ID, COVID-19 status, age in years and sex were almost always included in the sample metadata. The material from the prospective study consisted of cDNA or gDNA derived from T cells, B-cell-depleted T cells, or PBMCs. The samples were drawn from the first 160 participants of the ongoing ImmuneRACE study and from over 950 subjects provided by 6 global collaborators. Where available, HLA class I and class II types were taken from metadata supplied by the sample provider and were not determined by assay-based typing. The repertoires were made available in a free public database intended to serve as a resource for research on the immune response to SARS-CoV-2. Subjects who had been exposed to COVID-19, were actively infected with it, or had recovered from it provided the deeply sampled blood TCRbeta repertoires that made up the dataset.

TCRbeta CDR3 regions were amplified from genomic DNA by means of the immunoSEQ Assay, a bias-controlled multiplex PCR. The original methods were these. The number of nucleated cells in each sample was estimated by amplification of reference gene primers within the assay. To quantify the absolute abundance of each unique TCRbeta CDR3 rearrangement, sequence reads were collapsed and filtered. For each sample, productive Simpson clonality was calculated as the square root of Simpson's diversity index across productive rearrangements. TCRdb took over this immuneACCESS table, retaining in-frame rearrangements with V and J assigned. Such tables are incomplete; in checked studies, under half of the missing clones stem from an unresolved V gene, and the remainder is unexplained. V, J and clone size are taken as reported in that table, and D and trimming were inferred from the DNA itself. The sample data list 150,000 or so clones, and around 87% of these were observed just once. Around an eighth of the sample rests with the top ten.

One collaborating source in Seattle enrolled patients during active infection and followed them longitudinally through the course of disease. The collaborating institutions used their own protocols to collect whole blood in K2EDTA tubes. For TCRbeta analysis, collaborator samples were shipped as frozen whole blood, as isolated PBMCs, or as DNA extracted from either sample type. CDR1 and CDR2, per the germline V gene, are LGHNA and YSLEER. Including cysteine and phenylalanine, the CDR3 has 16 amino acids. Only the CDR3 region is kept as DNA, spanning 48 bases read in frame from base 1. V has 1 base trimmed and J has 7 bases trimmed; junction bases matching no gene number 8. Details on this clone: Its antigen is still unknown. Per-base qualities were not stored, and no clone one base away is much larger.

The study at large found these results: How much clinical and demographic metadata was included differed by source and by participant, and the metadata was provided uncurated.

The V and J genes are TRBV4-3 and TRBJ2-1; 9 nucleotides in the junction match TRBD2. Input material: peripheral blood. This sequence was found in a man aged 18 to 30 with COVID-19, enrolled during active disease. The CDR3 corresponds to CASSQGNSGSLNEQFF. Here is the DNA: TGCGCCAGCAGCCAAGGCAATAGCGGGAGCTTGAATGAGCAGTTCTTC.